The T cell receptor (beta chain) described here comes from a study of graft-versus-host responses after intestinal transplantation. Study-level background: The study gave all recipients anti-thymocyte globulin induction, then tacrolimus and steroids for 2 to 3 years.

Points from the study as a whole: Recipient marrow held GvH clones, some first seen in ileum or blood.

With respect to this clone: The antigen is unknown.

Method: immunoSEQ multiplex PCR; TCRdb's copy keeps in-frame clones and lacks some. The sample contains around 110,000 clones, 90% of which appear only once. The receptor comes from a human donor who received an intestinal transplant. The starting material was unstimulated CD4+ T cells sorted from spleen or lymph node cells, obtained before intestinal transplant.

The CDR3 sequence: CASSQGGAYTF. CDR3 sequence (DNA): TGTGCCAGCAGCCAAGGGGGGGCCTACACCTTC. The J gene is TRBJ1-2, the V gene TRBV7-9; possibly TRBD1 for D (6 bases). Deletions cut 5 bases from V and 10 bases from J, with 11 bases between. CDR3 length: 11 amino acids. CDR1 is SEHNR, CDR2 FQNEAQ, per germline (reference sequence). Complete variable domain (other parts from reference TRBV7-9 and TRBJ1-2): DTGVSQNPRHKITKRGQNVTFRCDPISEHNRLYWYRQTLGQGPEFLTYFQNEAQLEKSRLLSDRFSAERPKGSFSTLEIQRTEQGDSAMYLCASSQGGAYTFGSGTRLTVV.